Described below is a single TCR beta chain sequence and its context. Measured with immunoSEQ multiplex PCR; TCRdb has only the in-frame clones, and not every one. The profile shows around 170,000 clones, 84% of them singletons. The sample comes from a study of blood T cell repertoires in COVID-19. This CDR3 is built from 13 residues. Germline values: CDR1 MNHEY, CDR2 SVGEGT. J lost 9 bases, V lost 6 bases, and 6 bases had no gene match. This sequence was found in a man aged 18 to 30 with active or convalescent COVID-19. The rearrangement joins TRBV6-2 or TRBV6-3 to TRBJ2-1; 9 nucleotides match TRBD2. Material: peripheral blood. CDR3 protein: CASSFSGRFEQFF. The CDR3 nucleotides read TGTGCCAGCAGCTTTAGCGGGAGATTTGAGCAGTTCTTC.